This entry describes one T cell receptor beta chain. The data derive from a study of blood T cell repertoires in COVID-19. Whole-study context: Donors in the United States, Italy and Spain gave samples during acute or convalescent COVID-19.

Living in under 30 US areas, the participants were between about 18 and 100 years of age. Allocation to cohorts depended on clinical history reported by the participants. Original processing notes: Estimates of nucleated cell counts were drawn from the amplification of reference gene primers. Sequencing used immunoSEQ multiplex PCR; TCRdb keeps in-frame clones, though not all of them. The V and J calls and the clone size are those of that table, but D and trimming were determined from the DNA. Of 150,000 to 200,000 clones in the sample, over 75% are singletons; the top ten hold around 5.3%. The CDR3 extends over 14 amino acids. Germline-derived CDR1 and CDR2 are SGHDT and YYEEEE. V lost 1 base to trimming and J lost 0 bases, with 7 bases between them.

This clonotype was obtained from a woman aged 40 to 49 with acute COVID-19. The V and J genes are TRBV5-6 and TRBJ1-1; D call uncertain. Sequenced material: PBMCs or T cells enriched from blood (not recorded which). The CDR3 is CASSLWPMNTEAFF. CDR3 sequence (DNA): TGTGCCAGCAGCTTGTGGCCGATGAACACTGAAGCTTTCTTT.